These T cell receptor beta chains were read from a single sample in a study of T-cell reconstitution after alpha-beta-depleted transplantation in children. TCRdb recomputed calls from the PCR reads with MiXCR, one row per CDR3 protein. There are 700,000 or so distinct CDR3 sequences in the sample; around 13% occur only once, and 0.79% lies in the top ten. The starting material was PBMCs, obtained before TCRalphabeta/CD19-depleted stem cell transplant. The receptors were gathered from a girl aged 2-10 years with congenital amegakaryocytic thrombocytopenia, due to receive a stem cell transplant. The CDR3 runs from the conserved cysteine through the conserved F or W. The D gene is left open where the match is weak. Clone size, where shown, is once, few, many, or a class for clones that have expanded.

len,j_gene,d_gene,abundance,v_gene,CDR3nt,CDR3aa
13,TRBJ2-3,-,many,TRBV10-3,TGTGCCATCCGAGGACACCCTACAGATACGCAGTATTTT,CAIRGHPTDTQYF
16,TRBJ1-3,TRBD1,many,TRBV10-3,TGTGCCATCAAGGACCCGACAGGGGGCTTGAGAAACACCATATATTTT,CAIKDPTGGLRNTIYF
14,TRBJ2-4,-,many,TRBV28,TGTGCCAGCAGTTTCGCACTAGCCAAAAACATTCAGTACTTC,CASSFALAKNIQYF
16,TRBJ2-4,TRBD2,-,TRBV4-1,TGCGCCAGCAGCCAAGGAGGCGGGAGAAAAGAAAACATTCAGTACTTC,CASSQGGGRKENIQYF
14,TRBJ2-7,TRBD2,few,TRBV5-1,TGCGCCAGCAGCTTTTCGGGGGGGTACGAGCGGCAGTACTTC,CASSFSGGYERQYF
13,TRBJ2-5,-,few,TRBV27,TGTGCCAGCAGTTCGGACCCTCGGGCCACCCAGTACTTC,CASSSDPRATQYF
15,TRBJ2-7,TRBD1,-,TRBV5-1,TGCGCCAGCAGCTTGGTGGGACAGGGAAACTACGAGCAGTACTTC,CASSLVGQGNYEQYF
14,TRBJ2-7,-,many,TRBV18,TGTGCCAGCTCACCACAGGGACCAAACTACGAGCAGTACTTC,CASSPQGPNYEQYF
14,TRBJ2-3,-,few,TRBV19,TGTGCCAGTACTTCGCAGGGTGAAGGAGATACGCAGTATTTT,CASTSQGEGDTQYF
17,TRBJ2-1,TRBD2,few,TRBV20-1,TGCTGTGCTAGGCTGGCTAGCGGGGCGAGCTCCTACAATGAGCAGTTCTTC,CCARLASGASSYNEQFF
13,TRBJ2-1,TRBD1,few,TRBV6-5,TGTGCCAGCAGTTCCCGACAGGGGAATGAGCAGTTCTTC,CASSSRQGNEQFF
14,TRBJ2-3,-,-,TRBV2,TGTGCCAGCAGTCTTCGGGGGGCCACAGATACGCAGTATTTT,CASSLRGATDTQYF
17,TRBJ2-3,TRBD2,-,TRBV29-1,TGCAGCGTTGTACTAGCGGGAGTTGTGTGGCATACAGATACGCAGTATTTT,CSVVLAGVVWHTDTQYF